The 17 T cell receptor beta chains below come from one sample, sequenced in a study of CD8 T cells in Susac syndrome. The RNA input was about 0.5 to 1 ug, and it was reverse transcribed with random hexamers. One entry per CDR3 protein, called by TCRdb with MiXCR from the immunoSEQ multiplex PCR reads. The sample includes 150,000 to 200,000 distinct CDR3 sequences, 90% to 95% seen only once; the top ten take approximately 0.09%. Sample: CD4+ T cells from PBMCs. These receptor sequences come from a human donor with Susac syndrome.

The CDR3 region is CASSGTIQGRADGYTF. CDR3 sequence (DNA): TGTGCCAGCAGTGGAACGATACAGGGACGTGCTGATGGCTACACCTTC. The genes are TRBV6-1 and TRBJ1-2; tentatively, D is TRBD1 (6 bases). V was shortened by 4 bases and J by 6 bases, with 21 bases between the two germline ends. Germline V lookup: CDR1 MNHNS, CDR2 SASEGT. The CDR3 loop spans 16 amino acids.

The chain combines TRBV5-1 with TRBJ1-1, with D uncertain. Germline V gene lookup returns CDR1 SGHRS and CDR2 YFSETQ. V lost 4 bases, J lost 5 bases, and 18 bases lay in between. The CDR3 runs 15 residues. This chain's CDR3 is CASSLEGQWGTEAFF. DNA of the CDR3: TGCGCCAGCAGCCTGGAAGGGCAATGGGGAACTGAAGCTTTCTTT. The full variable domain, in which reference TRBV5-1 and TRBJ1-1 provide the parts outside the CDR3, is KAGVTQTPRYLIKTRGQQVTLSCSPISGHRSVSWYQQTPGQGLQFLFEYFSETQRNKGNFPGRFSGRQFSNSRSEMNVSTLELGDSALYLCASSLEGQWGTEAFFGQGTRLTVV.

The gene calls are TRBV28 and TRBJ2-5; TRBD1 matches at 7 bases. Trimming at V came to 7 bases and at J to 5 bases, leaving 10 bases not matched to a gene. The CDR3 is 14 amino acids. CDR1 and CDR2 (germline): MDHEN, SYDVKM. CDR3 bases: TGTGCCAGCAACGGGGACAGTAGGGGGGAGACCCAGTACTTC. Protein product: CASNGDSRGETQYF.

The rearrangement links TRBV20-1 to TRBJ2-1, with TRBD1 matching over 10 bases. The V gene end was trimmed by 5 bases and the J gene end by 3 bases; junction bases not matched to a gene: 19. The CDR3 length is 19 residues. The germline gives CDR1 DFQATT, CDR2 SNEGSKA (reference sequence). This CDR3 reads CSASSFGTGVLLLYNEQFF. CDR3 DNA: TGCAGTGCTTCCTCCTTTGGGACAGGGGTCCTCCTCCTCTACAATGAGCAGTTCTTC.

The V call is TRBV12-3 or TRBV12-4, the J call TRBJ1-5; possible D gene TRBD1, 5 bases. The CDR3 extends over 16 amino acids. The V end was cut by 2 bases, the J end by 0 bases, with 11 bases between. The chain's CDR3 is CASSLMGDFSNQPQHF. The CDR3 coding sequence is TGTGCCAGCAGTTTAATGGGGGATTTTAGCAATCAGCCCCAGCATTTT.

V is TRBV28 and J is TRBJ2-7; TRBD2 might be the D (6 bases). V was clipped by 11 bases and J by 1 base, with 21 bases between them. The CDR3 has 15 residues. Looked up from germline, CDR1 is MDHEN and CDR2 is SYDVKM. The chain's CDR3 is CAAQASGVLSYEQYF. CDR3 nucleotide sequence: TGTGCCGCGCAAGCCTCGGGAGTCCTATCCTACGAGCAGTACTTC.

This rearrangement joins TRBV29-1 to TRBJ2-7; 8 bases line up with TRBD1. The junction had 8 bases not matched to a gene; V was cut back by 4 bases and J by 0 bases. Germline CDR1 is SQVTM and CDR2 is ANQGSEA. This CDR3 region has 15 residues. DNA of the CDR3: TGCAGCGTTGGGGGCAGGACAGGGCTCTCCTACGAGCAGTACTTC. It encodes CSVGGRTGLSYEQYF.

The genes are TRBV19 and TRBJ1-1; D unresolved. The CDR3 runs to 15 residues. CDR1 is LNHDA and CDR2 is SQIVND in the germline V gene (reference sequence). Trimming pared 7 bases from V and 0 bases from J, leaving 15 bases between. Here the CDR3 reads CASTIGVLMNTEAFF. The CDR3 DNA follows: TGTGCCAGTACTATCGGGGTGTTAATGAACACTGAAGCTTTCTTT.

This sequence joins TRBV30 and TRBJ2-6, with 11 nucleotides matching TRBD1. The germline V gene encodes CDR1 GTSNPN and CDR2 SVGIG (reference sequence). V trimming: 5 bases; J trimming: 1 base; junction bases outside the gene matches: 7. The CDR3 consists of 17 residues. The CDR3 spells CAWYPGQGGSGANVLTF. The CDR3 DNA reads as TGTGCCTGGTATCCGGGACAGGGGGGTTCTGGGGCCAACGTCCTGACTTTC.

V gene TRBV10-2 combines with J gene TRBJ1-5, with 7 nucleotides matching TRBD1. The CDR3 loop spans 16 amino acids. After removal of 1 base from V and 1 base from J, the junction contained 4 bases not matched to a gene. CDR1 and CDR2 from the germline V gene are WSHSY and SAAADI. CDR3 loop: CASSEYVTGSNQPQHF. The CDR3 DNA sequence: TGCGCCAGCAGTGAGTATGTGACAGGGAGCAATCAGCCCCAGCATTTT.

The rearrangement links TRBV28 to TRBJ2-5, with 7 bases matching TRBD1. The V segment lost 5 bases and the J segment 8 bases; nucleotides outside the gene matches: 8. Germline loops: CDR1 MDHEN, CDR2 SYDVKM. The CDR3 is made up of 13 amino acids. CDR3 in amino acids: CASSPSQGLTQYF. DNA of the CDR3: TGTGCCAGCAGTCCCTCACAGGGGCTTACCCAGTACTTC.

The chain recombines TRBV9 with TRBJ1-6; 7 bases are shared with TRBD1. The germline V gene encodes CDR1 SGDLS and CDR2 YYNGEE. This CDR3 region has 16 residues. V lost 2 bases, J lost 5 bases, and 7 bases stayed unmatched. CDR3 sequence: CASSVSDRVHNSPLHF. Here the CDR3 DNA reads TGTGCCAGCAGCGTTAGCGACAGGGTTCATAATTCACCCCTCCACTTT.

V usage is TRBV5-1 and J usage is TRBJ1-1; maybe TRBD1 (5 bases). The CDR3 has 14 residues. V lost 6 bases and J lost 8, with 20 bases in between. From germline, CDR1 is SGHRS and CDR2 YFSETQ. CDR3 residues: CASMAGGGWGEAFF. The CDR3 DNA reads as TGCGCCAGCATGGCCGGCGGGGGATGGGGCGAAGCTTTCTTT.

This clonotype showed up just once. The rearrangement links TRBV19 to TRBJ2-2; 11 bases match TRBD2. The CDR3 runs to 17 residues. Germline CDR1 and CDR2: LNHDA and SQIVND (reference sequence). V lost 4 bases, J lost 5 bases, and 9 bases stayed unmatched. The CDR3 coding sequence is TGTGCCAGTAGTAACCGTCCTAGCGGGAGGTGGACCGGGGAGCTGTTTTTT. Its translation: CASSNRPSGRWTGELFF.

V usage is TRBV5-4 and J usage is TRBJ2-1; D not resolved. This CDR3 is 16 amino acids long. Trimming took 0 bases from V and 0 from J, leaving 10 bases between them. CDR1 and CDR2 from the germline V gene are SGHNT and YYREEE (reference sequence). CDR3 DNA: TGTGCCAGCAGCTTGGATCAAGATAGCTCCTACAATGAGCAGTTCTTC. It encodes CASSLDQDSSYNEQFF.

V gene TRBV9 combines with J gene TRBJ2-2; TRBD2 aligns across 7 bases. The CDR3 is 16 residues long. Losses at the gene ends were 6 bases for V and 4 bases for J; bases not matched to a gene: 12. Germline V CDR1 and CDR2: SGDLS, YYNGEE. The CDR3 reads CASTLGGNEPTGELFF. In DNA form, the CDR3 reads TGTGCCAGCACATTGGGGGGGAATGAACCCACCGGGGAGCTGTTTTTT.

This clonotype was picked up one time. The chain couples TRBV30 to TRBJ1-6, with D perhaps matching TRBD1 (5 bases). Looked up from germline, CDR1 is GTSNPN and CDR2 is SVGIG (reference sequence). Trimming pared 0 bases from V and 9 bases from J, leaving 12 bases between. CDR3 size: 14 residues. The CDR3 is CAWSVRQGGSPLHF. CDR3 nucleotides: TGTGCCTGGAGTGTTCGCCAGGGAGGTTCACCCCTCCACTTT.